This TCR beta chain was recorded in a study of blood T cell repertoires in COVID-19. Trimming took 3 bases from V and 2 from J; bases not matched to a gene: 5. The CDR3 is 15 residues long. In germline, CDR1 is LGHDT, CDR2 YNNKEL (reference sequence). The assay was immunoSEQ multiplex PCR, and TCRdb's table has in-frame clones only and misses some. The data hold 150,000 or so clones, with about 85% observed a single time. The TCR was taken from a middle-aged woman who had been exposed to COVID-19. The sequencing sample was made of PBMCs or T cells enriched from blood (not recorded which). The chain links TRBV3-1 (or the pseudogene TRBV3-2) to TRBJ2-7; TRBD1 matches at 9 bases. CDR3 amino acids: CASSQQTGGPYEQYF. The CDR3 bases are TGTGCCAGCAGCCAGCAGACAGGGGGACCCTACGAGCAGTACTTC.